This TCR beta chain was sequenced for a study of cytomegalovirus exposure and HLA in healthy donors. The CDR3 contains 13 residues. V lost 6 bases to trimming and J lost 2 bases; unmatched junction nucleotides: 0. CDR1 is SQVTM, CDR2 ANQGSEA, per germline. The table came from immunoSEQ multiplex PCR; TCRdb's copy has only in-frame clones and leaves some out. This sample has about 130,000 clones, with 89% found just once. Sequenced sample: PBMCs. The receptor's source is a woman under 30 in good health and CMV-seronegative. This chain connects TRBV29-1 to TRBJ2-1; 11 bases agree with TRBD2. For the CDR3, the DNA is TGCAGCGTACTAGCGGGGGCCTACAATGAGCAGTTCTTC. Protein sequence: CSVLAGAYNEQFF.